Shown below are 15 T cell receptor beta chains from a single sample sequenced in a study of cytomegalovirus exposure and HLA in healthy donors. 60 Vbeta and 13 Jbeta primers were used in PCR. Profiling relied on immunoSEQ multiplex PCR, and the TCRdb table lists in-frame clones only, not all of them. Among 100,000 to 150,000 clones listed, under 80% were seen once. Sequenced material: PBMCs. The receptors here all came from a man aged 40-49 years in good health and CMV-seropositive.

CDR3 DNA: TGTGCCAGCACCTATAGGGGGGGCAGGGGGCTAAATCAGCCCCAGCATTTT. This gives the protein CASTYRGGRGLNQPQHF. The rearrangement links TRBV28 to TRBJ1-5; TRBD1 matches at 8 bases. Germline loops: CDR1 MDHEN, CDR2 SYDVKM. The CDR3 length is 17 residues. With 7 bases clipped from V and 4 bases from J, the junction kept 15 bases outside the gene matches.

CDR3 residues: CASSKTGGSTEAFF. The CDR3 DNA reads as TGTGCCAGCAGCAAAACAGGGGGATCTACTGAAGCTTTCTTT. V and J are TRBV25-1 and TRBJ1-1; TRBD1 agrees at 8 bases. V dropped 6 bases and J dropped 5; count of bases not matched to a gene: 8. The germline V gene has CDR1 MGHDK and CDR2 SYGVNS. The CDR3 runs 14 residues. The complete variable domain, with remaining parts taken from reference TRBV25-1 and TRBJ1-1, reads EADIYQTPRYLVIGTGKKITLECSQTMGHDKMYWYQQDPGMELHLIHYSYGVNSTEKGDLSSESTVSRIRTEHFPLTLESARPSHTSQYLCASSKTGGSTEAFFGQGTRLTVV.

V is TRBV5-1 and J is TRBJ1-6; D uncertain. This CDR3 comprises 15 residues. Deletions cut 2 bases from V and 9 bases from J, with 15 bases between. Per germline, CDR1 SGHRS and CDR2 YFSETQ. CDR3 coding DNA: TGCGCCAGCAGCTTAGAGGGAAAGTTTAGTTCACCCCTCCACTTT. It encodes CASSLEGKFSSPLHF.

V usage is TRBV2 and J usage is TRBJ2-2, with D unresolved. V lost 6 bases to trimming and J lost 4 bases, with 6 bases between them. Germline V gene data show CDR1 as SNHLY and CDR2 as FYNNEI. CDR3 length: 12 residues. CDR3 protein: CASRETTGELFF. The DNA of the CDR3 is TGTGCCAGCAGGGAGACCACCGGGGAGCTGTTTTTT.

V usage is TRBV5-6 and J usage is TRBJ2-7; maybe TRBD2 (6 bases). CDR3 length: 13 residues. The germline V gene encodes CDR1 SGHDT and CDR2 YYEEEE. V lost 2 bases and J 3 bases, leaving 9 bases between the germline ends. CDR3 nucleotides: TGTGCCAGCAGCTTCGGGAGTAACTACGAGCAGTACTTC. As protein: CASSFGSNYEQYF. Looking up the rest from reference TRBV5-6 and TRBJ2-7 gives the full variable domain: DAGVTQSPTHLIKTRGQQVTLRCSPKSGHDTVSWYQQALGQGPQFIFQYYEEEERQRGNFPDRFSGHQFPNYSSELNVNALLLGDSALYLCASSFGSNYEQYFGPGTRLTVT.

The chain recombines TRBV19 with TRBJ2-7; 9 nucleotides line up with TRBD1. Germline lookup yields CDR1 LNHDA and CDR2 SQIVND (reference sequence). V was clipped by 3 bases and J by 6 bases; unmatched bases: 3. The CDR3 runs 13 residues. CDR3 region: CASSMGQGSEQYF. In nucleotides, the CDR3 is TGTGCCAGTAGTATGGGACAGGGAAGCGAGCAGTACTTC. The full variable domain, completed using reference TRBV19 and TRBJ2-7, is DGGITQSPKYLFRKEGQNVTLSCEQNLNHDAMYWYRQDPGQGLRLIYYSQIVNDFQKGDIAEGYSVSREKKESFPLTVTSAQKNPTAFYLCASSMGQGSEQYFGPGTRLTVT.

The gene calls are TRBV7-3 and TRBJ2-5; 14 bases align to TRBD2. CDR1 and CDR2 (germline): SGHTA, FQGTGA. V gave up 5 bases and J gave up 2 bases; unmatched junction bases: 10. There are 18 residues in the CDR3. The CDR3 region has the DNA TGTGCCAGCAGCCGATACGGACTAGCGGGAGGCCCACAAGAGACCCAGTACTTC. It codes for CASSRYGLAGGPQETQYF.

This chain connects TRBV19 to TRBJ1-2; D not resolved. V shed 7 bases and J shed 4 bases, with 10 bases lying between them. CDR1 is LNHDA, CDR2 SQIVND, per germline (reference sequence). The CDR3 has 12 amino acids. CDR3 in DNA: TGTGCCAGTACCCCGGGGAGCTATGGCTACACCTTC. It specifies CASTPGSYGYTF. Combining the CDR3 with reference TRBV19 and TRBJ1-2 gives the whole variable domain DGGITQSPKYLFRKEGQNVTLSCEQNLNHDAMYWYRQDPGQGLRLIYYSQIVNDFQKGDIAEGYSVSREKKESFPLTVTSAQKNPTAFYLCASTPGSYGYTFGSGTRLTVV.

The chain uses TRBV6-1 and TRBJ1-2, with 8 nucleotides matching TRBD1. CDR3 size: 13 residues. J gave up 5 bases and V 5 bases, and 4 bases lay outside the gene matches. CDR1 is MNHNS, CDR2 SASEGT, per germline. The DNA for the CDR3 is TGTGCCAGCAGTACCACAGGGGGATATGGCTACACCTTC. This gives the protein CASSTTGGYGYTF.

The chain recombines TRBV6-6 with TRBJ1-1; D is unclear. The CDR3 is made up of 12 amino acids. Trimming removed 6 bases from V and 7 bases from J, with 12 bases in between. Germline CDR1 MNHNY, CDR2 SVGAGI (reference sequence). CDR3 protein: CASRLGRDEAFF. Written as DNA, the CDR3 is TGTGCCAGCAGATTAGGACGGGATGAAGCTTTCTTT.

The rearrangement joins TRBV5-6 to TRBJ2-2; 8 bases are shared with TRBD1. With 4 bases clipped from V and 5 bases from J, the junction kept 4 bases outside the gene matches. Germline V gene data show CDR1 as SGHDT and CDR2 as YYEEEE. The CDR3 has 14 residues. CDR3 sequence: CASSVGQGTGELFF. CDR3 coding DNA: TGTGCCAGCAGCGTCGGACAGGGTACCGGGGAGCTGTTTTTT.

CDR3 sequence: CASSAGGRNTIYF. DNA for the CDR3: TGTGCCAGCAGTGCAGGGGGCAGAAACACCATATATTTT. The chain carries TRBV2 and TRBJ1-3; 8 bases line up with TRBD1. Germline trimming cut 4 bases from V and 5 bases from J; bases unmatched to any gene: 1. Germline loops: CDR1 SNHLY, CDR2 FYNNEI. CDR3 length equals 13 residues.

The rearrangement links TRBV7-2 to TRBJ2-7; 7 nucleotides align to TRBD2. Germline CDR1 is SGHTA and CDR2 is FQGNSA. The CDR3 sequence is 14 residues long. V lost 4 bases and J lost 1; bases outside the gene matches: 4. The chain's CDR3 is CASSWAGASYEQYF. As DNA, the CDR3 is TGTGCCAGCAGCTGGGCGGGAGCTTCCTACGAGCAGTACTTC.

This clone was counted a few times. The CDR3 DNA follows: TGTGCCAGCAATGACCCTGACAGGGGAAAGGGCTACACCTTC. Translation gives CASNDPDRGKGYTF. The J gene is TRBJ1-2, the V gene TRBV2, with TRBD1 matching over 8 bases. The CDR3 is 14 amino acids. Germline assignment: CDR1 SNHLY and CDR2 FYNNEI. V was pared by 7 bases and J by 8 bases, with 12 bases of the junction left unmatched. Drawing the rest from reference TRBV2 and TRBJ1-2, the complete variable domain is EPEVTQTPSHQVTQMGQEVILRCVPISNHLYFYWYRQILGQKVEFLVSFYNNEISEKSEIFDDQFSVERPDGSNFTLKIRSTKLEDSAMYFCASNDPDRGKGYTFGSGTRLTVV.

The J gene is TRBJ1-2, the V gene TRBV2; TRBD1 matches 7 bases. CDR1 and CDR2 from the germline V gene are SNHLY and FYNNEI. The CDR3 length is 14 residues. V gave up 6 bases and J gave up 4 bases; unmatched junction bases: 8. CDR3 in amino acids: CASSAPGQPYGYTF. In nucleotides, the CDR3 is TGTGCCAGCAGCGCACCGGGACAGCCCTATGGCTACACCTTC.